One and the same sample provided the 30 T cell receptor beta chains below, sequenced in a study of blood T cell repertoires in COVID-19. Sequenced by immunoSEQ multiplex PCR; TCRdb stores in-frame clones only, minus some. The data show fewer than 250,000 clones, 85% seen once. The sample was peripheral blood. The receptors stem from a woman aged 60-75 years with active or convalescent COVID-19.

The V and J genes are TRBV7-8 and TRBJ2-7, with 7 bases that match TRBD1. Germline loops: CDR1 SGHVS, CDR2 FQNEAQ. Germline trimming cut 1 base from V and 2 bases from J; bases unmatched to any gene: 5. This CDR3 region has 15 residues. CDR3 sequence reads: CASSLESGQAYEQYF. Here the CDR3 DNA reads TGTGCCAGCAGCTTAGAATCAGGACAGGCCTACGAGCAGTACTTC. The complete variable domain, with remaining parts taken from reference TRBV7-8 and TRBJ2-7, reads GAGVSQSPRYKVAKRGQDVALRCDPISGHVSLFWYQQALGQGPEFLTYFQNEAQLDKSGLPSDRFFAERPEGSVSTLKIQRTQQEDSAVYLCASSLESGQAYEQYFGPGTRLTVT.

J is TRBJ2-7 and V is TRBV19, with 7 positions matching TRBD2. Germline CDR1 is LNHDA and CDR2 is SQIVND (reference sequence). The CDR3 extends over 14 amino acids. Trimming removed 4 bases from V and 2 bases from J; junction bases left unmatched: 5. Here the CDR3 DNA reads TGTGCCAGTAGTAGTTTTAGCGGGCCCTACGAGCAGTACTTC. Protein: CASSSFSGPYEQYF.

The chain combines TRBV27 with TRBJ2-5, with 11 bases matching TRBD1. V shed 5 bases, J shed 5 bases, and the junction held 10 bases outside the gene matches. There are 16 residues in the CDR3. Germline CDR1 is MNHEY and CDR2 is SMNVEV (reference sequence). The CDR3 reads CASSLRIGTGGETQYF. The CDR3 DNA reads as TGTGCCAGCAGTCTTCGTATTGGGACAGGGGGGGAGACCCAGTACTTC.

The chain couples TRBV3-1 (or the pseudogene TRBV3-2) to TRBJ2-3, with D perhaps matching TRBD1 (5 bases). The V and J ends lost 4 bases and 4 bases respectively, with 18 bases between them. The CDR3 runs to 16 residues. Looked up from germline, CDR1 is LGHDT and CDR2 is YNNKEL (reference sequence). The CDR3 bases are TGTGCCAGCAGCCGCCAGCTTGGGGCTGGTCCAGATACGCAGTATTTT. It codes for CASSRQLGAGPDTQYF.

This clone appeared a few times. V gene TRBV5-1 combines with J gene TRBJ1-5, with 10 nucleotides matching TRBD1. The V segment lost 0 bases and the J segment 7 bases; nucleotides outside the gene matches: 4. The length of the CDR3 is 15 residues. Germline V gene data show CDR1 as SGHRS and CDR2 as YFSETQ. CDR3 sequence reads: CASSLGDRGDQPQHF. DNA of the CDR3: TGCGCCAGCAGCTTGGGGGACAGGGGAGACCAGCCCCAGCATTTT.

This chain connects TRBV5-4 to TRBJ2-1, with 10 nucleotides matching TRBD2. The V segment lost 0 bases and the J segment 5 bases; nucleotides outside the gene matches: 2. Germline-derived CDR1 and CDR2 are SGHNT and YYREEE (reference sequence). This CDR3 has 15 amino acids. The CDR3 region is CASSLELAGDNEQFF. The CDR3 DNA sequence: TGTGCCAGCAGCTTGGAGCTAGCGGGAGACAATGAGCAGTTCTTC.

CDR3 sequence reads: CATSRTNEQFF. Written as DNA, the CDR3 is TGTGCCACCAGCAGAACTAATGAGCAGTTCTTC. The chain carries TRBV15 and TRBJ2-1; D remains unclear. The germline V and J ends were trimmed by 2 bases and 7 bases, with 3 bases remaining between them. This CDR3 region has 11 residues. Germline loops: CDR1 LNHNV, CDR2 YYDKDF (reference sequence).

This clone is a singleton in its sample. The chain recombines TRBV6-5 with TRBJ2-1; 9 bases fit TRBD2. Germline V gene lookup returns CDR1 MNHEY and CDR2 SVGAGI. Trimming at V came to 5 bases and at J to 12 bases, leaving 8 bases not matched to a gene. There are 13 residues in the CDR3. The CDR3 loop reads CASSITLAGLQFF. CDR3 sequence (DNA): TGTGCCAGCAGTATTACCCTAGCGGGATTGCAGTTCTTC.

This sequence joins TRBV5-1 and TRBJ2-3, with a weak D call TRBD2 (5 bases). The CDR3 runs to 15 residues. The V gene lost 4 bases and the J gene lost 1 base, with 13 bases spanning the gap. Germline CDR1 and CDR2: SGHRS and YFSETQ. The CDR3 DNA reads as TGCGCCAGCAGCCGAGGGCTAGCAGGCACAGATACGCAGTATTTT. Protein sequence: CASSRGLAGTDTQYF. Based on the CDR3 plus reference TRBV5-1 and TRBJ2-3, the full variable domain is KAGVTQTPRYLIKTRGQQVTLSCSPISGHRSVSWYQQTPGQGLQFLFEYFSETQRNKGNFPGRFSGRQFSNSRSEMNVSTLELGDSALYLCASSRGLAGTDTQYFGPGTRLTVL.

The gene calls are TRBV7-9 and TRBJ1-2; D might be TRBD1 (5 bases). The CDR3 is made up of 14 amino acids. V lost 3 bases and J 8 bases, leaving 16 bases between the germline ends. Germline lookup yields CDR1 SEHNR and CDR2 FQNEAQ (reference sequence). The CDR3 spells CASSFVLDRGGYTF. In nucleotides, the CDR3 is TGTGCCAGCAGCTTTGTTCTGGATCGGGGGGGCTACACCTTC.

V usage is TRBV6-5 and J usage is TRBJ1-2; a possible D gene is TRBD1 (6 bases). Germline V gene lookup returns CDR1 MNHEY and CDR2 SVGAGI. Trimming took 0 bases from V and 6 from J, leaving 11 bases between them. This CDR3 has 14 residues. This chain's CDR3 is CASSYSQGYDGYTF. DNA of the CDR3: TGTGCCAGCAGTTACTCACAGGGTTACGATGGCTACACCTTC.

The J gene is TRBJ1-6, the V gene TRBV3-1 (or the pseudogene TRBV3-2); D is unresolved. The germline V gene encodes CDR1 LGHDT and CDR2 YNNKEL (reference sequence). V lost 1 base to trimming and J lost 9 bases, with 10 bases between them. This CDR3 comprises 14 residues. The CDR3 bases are TGTGCCAGCAGCCAAGGAGCCGTGCGTTCACCCCTCCACTTT. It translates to CASSQGAVRSPLHF.

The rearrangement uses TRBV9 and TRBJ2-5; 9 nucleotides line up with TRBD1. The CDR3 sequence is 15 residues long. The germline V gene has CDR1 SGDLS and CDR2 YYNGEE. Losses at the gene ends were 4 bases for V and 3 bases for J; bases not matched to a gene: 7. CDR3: CASSYRQGVEETQYF. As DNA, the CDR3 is TGTGCCAGCAGCTACCGACAGGGGGTAGAAGAGACCCAGTACTTC.

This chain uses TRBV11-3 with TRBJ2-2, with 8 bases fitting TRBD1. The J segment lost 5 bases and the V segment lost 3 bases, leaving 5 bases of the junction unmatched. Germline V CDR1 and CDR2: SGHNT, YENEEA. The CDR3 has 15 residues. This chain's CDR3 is CASSLAQGETGELFF. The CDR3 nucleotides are TGTGCCAGCAGCTTGGCACAGGGGGAAACCGGGGAGCTGTTTTTT.

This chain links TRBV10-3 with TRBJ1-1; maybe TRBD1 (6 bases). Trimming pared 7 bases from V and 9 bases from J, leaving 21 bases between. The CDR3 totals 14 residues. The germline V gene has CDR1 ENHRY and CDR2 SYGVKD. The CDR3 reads CAINSARGESKAFF. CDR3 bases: TGTGCCATCAACAGCGCCAGGGGCGAGAGTAAAGCTTTCTTT.

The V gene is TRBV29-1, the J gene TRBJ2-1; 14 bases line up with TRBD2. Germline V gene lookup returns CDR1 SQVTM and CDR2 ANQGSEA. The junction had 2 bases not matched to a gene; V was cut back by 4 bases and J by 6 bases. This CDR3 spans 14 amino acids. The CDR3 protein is CSVGLAGGLNEQFF. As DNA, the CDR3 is TGCAGCGTTGGACTAGCGGGGGGGCTCAATGAGCAGTTCTTC.

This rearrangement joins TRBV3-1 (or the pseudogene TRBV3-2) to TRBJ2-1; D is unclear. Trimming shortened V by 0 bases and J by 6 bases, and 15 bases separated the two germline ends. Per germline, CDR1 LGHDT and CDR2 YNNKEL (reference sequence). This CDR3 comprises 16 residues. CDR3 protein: CASSQDESNTGNEQFF. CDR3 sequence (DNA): TGTGCCAGCAGCCAAGATGAAAGTAATACCGGCAATGAGCAGTTCTTC.

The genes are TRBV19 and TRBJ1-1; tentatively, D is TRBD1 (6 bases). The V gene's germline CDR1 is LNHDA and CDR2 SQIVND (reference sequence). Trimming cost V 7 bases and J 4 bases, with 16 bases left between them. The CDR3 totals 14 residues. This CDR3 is CASTRQASSTEAFF. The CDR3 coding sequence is TGTGCCAGTACCCGACAGGCGTCGAGCACTGAAGCTTTCTTT.

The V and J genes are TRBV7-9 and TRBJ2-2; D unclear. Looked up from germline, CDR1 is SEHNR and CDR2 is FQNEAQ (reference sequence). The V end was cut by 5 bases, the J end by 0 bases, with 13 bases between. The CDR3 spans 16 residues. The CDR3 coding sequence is TGTGCCAGCAGCCGCATCTTGATAGCGAACACCGGGGAGCTGTTTTTT. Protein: CASSRILIANTGELFF.

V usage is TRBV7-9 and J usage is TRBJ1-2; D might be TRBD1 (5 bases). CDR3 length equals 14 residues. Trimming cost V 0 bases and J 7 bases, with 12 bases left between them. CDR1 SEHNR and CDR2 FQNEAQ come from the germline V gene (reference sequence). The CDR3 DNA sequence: TGTGCCAGCAGCTTAGCGGGGCAGGGCGTTGGCTACACCTTC. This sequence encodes CASSLAGQGVGYTF.

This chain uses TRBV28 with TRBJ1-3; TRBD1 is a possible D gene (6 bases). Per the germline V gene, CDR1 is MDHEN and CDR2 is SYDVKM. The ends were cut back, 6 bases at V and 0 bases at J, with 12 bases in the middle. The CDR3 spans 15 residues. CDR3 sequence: CASRAQGFSGNTIYF. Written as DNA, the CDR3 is TGTGCCAGCAGAGCTCAGGGGTTCTCTGGAAACACCATATATTTT.

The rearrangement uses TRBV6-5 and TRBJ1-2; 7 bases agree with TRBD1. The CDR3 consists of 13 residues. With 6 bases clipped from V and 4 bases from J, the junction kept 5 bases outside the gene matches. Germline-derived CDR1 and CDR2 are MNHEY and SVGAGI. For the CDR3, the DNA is TGTGCCAGCAGCCGACAGGGTTCCTATGGCTACACCTTC. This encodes CASSRQGSYGYTF.

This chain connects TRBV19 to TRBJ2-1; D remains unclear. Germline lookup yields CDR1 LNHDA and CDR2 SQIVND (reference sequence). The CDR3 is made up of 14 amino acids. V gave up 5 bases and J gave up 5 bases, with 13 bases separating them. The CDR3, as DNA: TGTGCCAGTAGTTCCAAACTATTCAACAATGAGCAGTTCTTC. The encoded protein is CASSSKLFNNEQFF.

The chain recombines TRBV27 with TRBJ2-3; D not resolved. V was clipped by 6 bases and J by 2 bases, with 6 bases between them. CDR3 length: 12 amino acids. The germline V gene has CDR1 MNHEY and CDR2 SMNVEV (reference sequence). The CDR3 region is CASRADTDTQYF. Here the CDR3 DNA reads TGTGCCAGCAGGGCCGACACAGATACGCAGTATTTT.

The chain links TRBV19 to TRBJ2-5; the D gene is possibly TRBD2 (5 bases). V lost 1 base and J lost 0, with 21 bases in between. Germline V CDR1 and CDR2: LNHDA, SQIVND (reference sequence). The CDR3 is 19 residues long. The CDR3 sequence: CASSIGRSQPGWDQETQYF. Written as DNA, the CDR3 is TGTGCCAGTAGTATAGGGAGGAGTCAGCCAGGATGGGACCAAGAGACCCAGTACTTC. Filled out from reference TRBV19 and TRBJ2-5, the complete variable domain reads DGGITQSPKYLFRKEGQNVTLSCEQNLNHDAMYWYRQDPGQGLRLIYYSQIVNDFQKGDIAEGYSVSREKKESFPLTVTSAQKNPTAFYLCASSIGRSQPGWDQETQYFGPGTRLLVL.

The CDR3, as DNA: TGTGCCAGCAGCTCAGGGGGCGGGAACTATGGCTACACCTTC. It encodes CASSSGGGNYGYTF. The chain employs TRBV5-8 and TRBJ1-2; TRBD1 matches at 8 bases. The V gene's germline CDR1 is SGHTS and CDR2 YDEGEE. J lost 2 bases, V lost 3 bases, and 3 bases had no gene match. The CDR3 is 14 amino acids.

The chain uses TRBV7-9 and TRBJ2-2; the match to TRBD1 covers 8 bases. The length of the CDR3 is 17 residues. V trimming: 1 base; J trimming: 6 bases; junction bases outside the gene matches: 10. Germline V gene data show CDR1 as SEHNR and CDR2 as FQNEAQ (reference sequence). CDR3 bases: TGTGCCAGCAGCTTAGTGATGCAGGGGGCTTCATCCGGGGAGCTGTTTTTT. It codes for CASSLVMQGASSGELFF.

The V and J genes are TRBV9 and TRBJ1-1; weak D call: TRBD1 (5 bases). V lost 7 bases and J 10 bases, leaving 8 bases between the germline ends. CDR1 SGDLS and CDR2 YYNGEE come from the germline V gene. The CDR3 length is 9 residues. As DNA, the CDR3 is TGTGCCAGCGGGGGGGTAGCTTTCTTT. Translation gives CASGGVAFF.

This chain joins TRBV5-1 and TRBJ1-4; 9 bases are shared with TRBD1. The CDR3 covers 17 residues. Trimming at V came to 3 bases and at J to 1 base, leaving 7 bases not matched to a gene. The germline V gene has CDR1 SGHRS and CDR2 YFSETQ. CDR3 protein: CASSYMTGGGTNEKLFF. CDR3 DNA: TGCGCCAGCAGCTACATGACAGGGGGAGGAACTAATGAAAAACTGTTTTTT.

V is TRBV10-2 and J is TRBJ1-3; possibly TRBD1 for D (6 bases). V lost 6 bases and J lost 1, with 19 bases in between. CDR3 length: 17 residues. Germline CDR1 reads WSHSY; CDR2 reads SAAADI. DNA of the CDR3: TGCGCCAGCAGCACCGCCTCCCAGGGGCGATCTGGAAACACCATATATTTT. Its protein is CASSTASQGRSGNTIYF.